The present entry profiles one T cell receptor (beta chain) with its context. Its target is not known. One junction end does not reproduce the germline sequence, and a read error may be involved. This sample stems from a study of post-analysis software for immune sequencing data. Study-wide context: Some patients lacked subtype; others had relapsing-remitting, secondary progressive or progressive-relapsing disease.

Broader study findings: Among roughly 5 TRBV segments more frequent in patients than controls were TRBV5-6, TRBV5-1 and TRBV20-1. F-measure co-clustering was strong for batch-matched samples. The normalized Chao1 diversity of multiple sclerosis patients was significantly lower than that of controls.

Built from TCR beta cDNA, the libraries had unique molecular identifiers in them. Starting from around 0.96 to 9.9 million T cells, the study yielded a few hundred thousand cDNA molecules. TCRdb processed the PCR reads anew with MiXCR; each CDR3 protein has one entry. The sample contains about 620,000 distinct CDR3 sequences, about 40% of which appear only once. Germline CDR1 reads MGHRA; CDR2 reads YSYEKL. This CDR3 has 15 residues. The V call is TRBV4-1, the J call TRBJ1-2; D may be TRBD1 (5 bases). The receptor was derived from a girl aged 10 to 17 with multiple sclerosis. Sequencing was carried out using blood. CDR3 bases: TGCGCCAACAGCCAAGAGACGGTCAGGGCGTATGGCTACACCTTC. The encoded protein is CANSQETVRAYGYTF.